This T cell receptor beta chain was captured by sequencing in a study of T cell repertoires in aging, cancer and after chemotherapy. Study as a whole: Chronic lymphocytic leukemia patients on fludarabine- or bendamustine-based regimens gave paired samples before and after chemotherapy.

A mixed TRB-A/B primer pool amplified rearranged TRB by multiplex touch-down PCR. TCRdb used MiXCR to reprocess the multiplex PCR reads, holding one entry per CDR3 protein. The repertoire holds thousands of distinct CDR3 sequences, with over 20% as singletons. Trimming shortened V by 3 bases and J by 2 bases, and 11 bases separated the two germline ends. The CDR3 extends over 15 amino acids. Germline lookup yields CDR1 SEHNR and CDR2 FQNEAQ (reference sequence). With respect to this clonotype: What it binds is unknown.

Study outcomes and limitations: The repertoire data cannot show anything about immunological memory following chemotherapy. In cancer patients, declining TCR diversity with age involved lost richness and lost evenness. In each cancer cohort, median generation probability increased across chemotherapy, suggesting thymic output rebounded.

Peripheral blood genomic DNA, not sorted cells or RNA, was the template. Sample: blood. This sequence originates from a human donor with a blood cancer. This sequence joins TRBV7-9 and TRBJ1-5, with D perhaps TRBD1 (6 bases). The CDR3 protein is CASSLGGSGNQPQHF. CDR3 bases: TGTGCCAGCAGCTTGGGGGGCAGTGGCAATCAGCCCCAGCATTTT.